This T cell receptor (beta chain) was identified in a study of blood T cells in healthy people across ages. Study-wide context: Capture by template switching was about one barcoded beta molecule per two T cells.

This clonotype was seen a handful of times. There were at least 5 micrograms of total RNA extracted from every sample. Primed by a sample-barcoded 5' primer and a J-beta primer mix, a second PCR proceeded for about 7 to 11 cycles. Template switching added a 12-random-nucleotide identifier to every cDNA molecule. TCRdb re-analysed the 5' RACE reads in MiXCR, keeping a single row per CDR3 protein. The sample has more than 1,400,000 distinct CDR3 sequences; 42% are singletons. The CDR3 runs 12 residues. With 8 bases removed from V and 6 bases from J, the gap between germline ends came to 10 bases. Germline V lookup: CDR1 SNHLY, CDR2 FYNNEI.

This TCR was recovered from a young woman in good health. Material: blood. V and J are TRBV2 and TRBJ2-2; maybe TRBD1 (6 bases). The CDR3 sequence is CASPQGPGELFF. As DNA, the CDR3 is TGTGCCAGCCCACAGGGTCCCGGGGAGCTGTTTTTT.